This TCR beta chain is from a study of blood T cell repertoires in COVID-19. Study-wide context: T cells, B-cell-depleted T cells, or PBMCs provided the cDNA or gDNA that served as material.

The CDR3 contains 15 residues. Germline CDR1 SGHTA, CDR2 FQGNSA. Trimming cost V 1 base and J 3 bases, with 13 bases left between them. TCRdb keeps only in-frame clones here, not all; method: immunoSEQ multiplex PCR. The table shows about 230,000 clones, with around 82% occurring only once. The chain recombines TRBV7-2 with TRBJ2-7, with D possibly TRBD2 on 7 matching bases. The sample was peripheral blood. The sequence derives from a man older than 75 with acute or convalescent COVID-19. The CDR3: CASSLGRGASYEQYF. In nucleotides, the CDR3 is TGTGCCAGCAGCTTAGGCCGGGGGGCCAGCTACGAGCAGTACTTC.